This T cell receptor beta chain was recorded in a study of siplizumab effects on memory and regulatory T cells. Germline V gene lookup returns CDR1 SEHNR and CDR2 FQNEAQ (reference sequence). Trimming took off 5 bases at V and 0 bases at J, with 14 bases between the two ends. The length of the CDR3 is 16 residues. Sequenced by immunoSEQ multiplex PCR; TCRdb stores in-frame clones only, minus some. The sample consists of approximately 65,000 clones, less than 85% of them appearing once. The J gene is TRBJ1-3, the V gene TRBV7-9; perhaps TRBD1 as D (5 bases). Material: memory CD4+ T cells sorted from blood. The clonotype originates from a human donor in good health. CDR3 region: CASSPHERGSGNTIYF. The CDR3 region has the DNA TGTGCCAGCAGCCCCCATGAGAGGGGCTCTGGAAACACCATATATTTT.